These 3 T cell receptor beta chains share one sample of origin, sequenced in a study of blood T cell repertoires in COVID-19. TCRdb's table, derived via immunoSEQ multiplex PCR, lists solely in-frame clones and lacks some. The sample carries fewer than 500,000 clones, 80% to 90% recorded once. Input material: PBMCs or T cells enriched from blood (not recorded which). These receptors all come from a man under 40 who had recovered from COVID-19.

The rearrangement uses TRBV19 and TRBJ1-1; D is possibly TRBD1 (6 bases). V lost 7 bases and J 8 bases, leaving 17 bases between the germline ends. The germline CDR1 and CDR2 sequences are LNHDA and SQIVND (reference sequence). This CDR3 has 13 amino acids. CDR3 coding DNA: TGTGCCAGTACCACATACCAGGGGCGAGAAGCTTTCTTT. It yields the protein CASTTYQGREAFF.

The rearrangement links TRBV14 to TRBJ2-1, with 9 bases fitting TRBD1. This CDR3 comprises 16 residues. CDR1 and CDR2 from the germline V gene are SGHDN and FVKESK. Trimming at V came to 4 bases and at J to 7 bases, leaving 11 bases not matched to a gene. CDR3 in amino acids: CASSRSHGQGFNEQFF. DNA of the CDR3: TGTGCCAGCAGCCGCTCCCACGGACAGGGGTTTAATGAGCAGTTCTTC. Full variable domain (remainder filled in from reference TRBV14 and TRBJ2-1): EAGVTQFPSHSVIEKGQTVTLRCDPISGHDNLYWYRRVMGKEIKFLLHFVKESKQDESGMPNNRFLAERTGGTYSTLKVQPAELEDSGVYFCASSRSHGQGFNEQFFGPGTRLTVL.

The rearrangement joins TRBV10-2 to TRBJ1-1; 7 nucleotides match TRBD1. Germline CDR1 is WSHSY and CDR2 is SAAADI. J lost 1 base, V lost 8 bases, and 7 bases had no gene match. The CDR3 runs 14 residues. CDR3 bases: TGCGCCAGCCGGGACAGCTTATCGAACACTGAAGCTTTCTTT. It is translated as CASRDSLSNTEAFF.